Below, 18 T cell receptor beta chains from the same sample are listed, as sequenced in a study of technical replicates of blood from a few donors. This table comes from immunoSEQ multiplex PCR, and its TCRdb copy is limited to in-frame clones, with some not included. Here the sample spans roughly 48,000 clones, more than 85% being singletons. The sample consisted of PBMCs. These receptors originate from a human donor in good health. Some clones in this sample may be carry-over from other donors' samples.

This CDR3 is CASSRTGGYTF. CDR3 in DNA: TGTGCCAGCAGCCGTACTGGTGGCTACACCTTC. V is TRBV5-8 and J is TRBJ1-2, with unresolved D. In germline, CDR1 is SGHTS, CDR2 YDEGEE. V was cut by 4 bases and J by 7 bases, with 8 bases left in between. CDR3 length: 11 residues.

The chain employs TRBV19 and TRBJ2-7; 7 nucleotides line up with TRBD1. The V segment lost 5 bases and the J segment 2 bases; nucleotides outside the gene matches: 6. Germline V gene sequence: CDR1 LNHDA, CDR2 SQIVND (reference sequence). The CDR3 sequence is 14 residues long. In DNA, the CDR3 is TGTGCCAGTAGTTATGAGACAGGGACCTACGAGCAGTACTTC. As protein: CASSYETGTYEQYF.

This sequence joins TRBV6-5 and TRBJ1-1; weak D call: TRBD1 (6 bases). Trimming stripped 6 bases from V and 7 bases from J, with 15 bases between. The germline V gene encodes CDR1 MNHEY and CDR2 SVGAGI. The CDR3 covers 13 residues. CDR3 residues: CASRNPDSYEAFF. CDR3 in DNA: TGTGCCAGCAGGAACCCGGACAGCTATGAAGCTTTCTTT.

This sequence joins TRBV7-6 and TRBJ2-6, with 14 bases aligning to TRBD2. Per germline, CDR1 SGHVS and CDR2 FNYEAQ. Losses at the gene ends were 5 bases for V and 0 bases for J; bases not matched to a gene: 6. The CDR3 consists of 19 residues. The CDR3 DNA follows: TGTGCCAGCAGCCACCTGACTAGCGGGAGGGCCTCTGGGGCCAACGTCCTGACTTTC. Translated, it gives CASSHLTSGRASGANVLTF.

The rearrangement links TRBV4-3 to TRBJ2-1; 7 nucleotides line up with TRBD2. The junction had 9 bases not matched to a gene; V was cut back by 6 bases and J by 1 base. CDR3 length: 16 residues. The germline gives CDR1 LGHNA, CDR2 YSLEER. CDR3 DNA: TGCGCCAGCAGATCGGGGGGAGGTGGGTCCTACAATGAGCAGTTCTTC. Translating gives CASRSGGGGSYNEQFF.

The chain couples TRBV18 to TRBJ1-6, with D possibly matching TRBD1 (6 bases). CDR3 length: 15 amino acids. CDR1 KGHSH and CDR2 LQKENI come from the germline V gene. V was cut by 2 bases and J by 8 bases, with 13 bases left in between. In DNA form, the CDR3 reads TGTGCCAGCTCACCAACCGTACAGGGCGATTCACCCCTCCACTTT. Its translation: CASSPTVQGDSPLHF. Full variable domain (remainder filled in from reference TRBV18 and TRBJ1-6): NAGVMQNPRHLVRRRGQEARLRCSPMKGHSHVYWYRQLPEEGLKFMVYLQKENIIDESGMPKERFSAEFPKEGPSILRIQQVVRGDSAAYFCASSPTVQGDSPLHFGNGTRLTVT.

V is TRBV19 and J is TRBJ2-7; unclear D gene. This CDR3 comprises 12 residues. CDR1 is LNHDA and CDR2 is SQIVND in the germline V gene (reference sequence). Trimming took 3 bases from V and 3 from J, leaving 6 bases between them. The CDR3 bases are TGTGCCAGTAGTATGGGCAGCTACGAGCAGTACTTC. It codes for CASSMGSYEQYF.

This chain connects TRBV10-3 to TRBJ1-1, with no clear D. V was shortened by 7 bases and J by 5 bases, with 14 bases between the two germline ends. This CDR3 has 13 amino acids. Germline values: CDR1 ENHRY, CDR2 SYGVKD. CDR3 region: CAIKDGVRTEAFF. The CDR3, as DNA: TGTGCCATCAAGGACGGGGTCAGGACTGAAGCTTTCTTT.

CDR3 sequence reads: CASSPGTSGRAPNTGELFF. The CDR3 DNA reads TGTGCCAGCAGCCCAGGGACTAGCGGGAGGGCCCCGAACACCGGGGAGCTGTTTTTT. The V and J genes are TRBV11-3 and TRBJ2-2; 16 bases map to TRBD2. The CDR3 totals 19 residues. CDR1 is SGHNT and CDR2 is YENEEA in the germline V gene. The J segment lost 0 bases and the V segment lost 5 bases, leaving 6 bases of the junction unmatched.

This clone was counted a few times. The chain carries TRBV4-3 and TRBJ2-7; 7 bases agree with TRBD2. With 1 base clipped from V and 0 bases from J, the junction kept 15 bases outside the gene matches. Germline CDR1 is LGHNA and CDR2 is YSLEER. The length of the CDR3 is 19 residues. The CDR3 loop is CASSQGILWRELPSYEQYF. CDR3 nucleotides: TGCGCCAGCAGCCAAGGAATCCTCTGGCGGGAGCTTCCCTCCTACGAGCAGTACTTC.

The chain carries TRBV4-2 and TRBJ1-2; D might be TRBD1 (5 bases). CDR1 is LGHNA and CDR2 is YNFKEQ in the germline V gene. This CDR3 is 15 amino acids long. Trimming took off 0 bases at V and 3 bases at J, with 11 bases between the two ends. The CDR3 reads CASSQDLARDYGYTF. Written as DNA, the CDR3 is TGTGCCAGCAGCCAAGATTTAGCCAGGGACTATGGCTACACCTTC.

This chain links TRBV6-6 with TRBJ2-3, with 8 positions matching TRBD1. CDR3 length: 15 amino acids. CDR1 is MNHNY, CDR2 SVGAGI, per germline (reference sequence). Trimming at V came to 6 bases and at J to 6 bases, leaving 11 bases not matched to a gene. CDR3 residues: CASRDSDRAGDTQYF. In DNA, the CDR3 is TGTGCCAGCAGGGATTCGGACAGGGCAGGGGATACGCAGTATTTT.

The chain employs TRBV6-5 and TRBJ2-1, with 7 nucleotides matching TRBD1. This CDR3 has 15 residues. Germline CDR1 is MNHEY and CDR2 is SVGAGI. J was trimmed by 7 bases and V by 4 bases; bases with no gene match: 10. This CDR3 is CASSFLGQGVNEQFF. DNA of the CDR3: TGTGCCAGCAGTTTCCTTGGGCAGGGGGTTAATGAGCAGTTCTTC.

The chain carries TRBV11-2 and TRBJ2-7; TRBD2 matches at 10 bases. Per germline, CDR1 SGHAT and CDR2 FQNNGV. The CDR3 is 15 amino acids. The V gene end was trimmed by 6 bases and the J gene end by 0 bases; junction bases not matched to a gene: 5. The DNA for the CDR3 is TGTGCCAGCAGAGTACTAGCGGGACCCTCCTACGAGCAGTACTTC. Encoded protein: CASRVLAGPSYEQYF.

This clone was recorded once. The J gene is TRBJ2-7, the V gene TRBV4-1, with 7 bases fitting TRBD1. This CDR3 has 15 residues. The ends lost 4 bases at V and 1 base at J; junction bases unmatched: 7. Germline V gene sequence: CDR1 MGHRA, CDR2 YSYEKL. The CDR3 loop reads CASSRTGEGSYEQYF. CDR3 coding DNA: TGCGCCAGCAGCCGTACAGGGGAAGGTTCCTACGAGCAGTACTTC.

The chain combines TRBV4-3 with TRBJ1-6; 7 bases agree with TRBD1. Germline V gene sequence: CDR1 LGHNA, CDR2 YSLEER. J lost 4 bases, V lost 0 bases, and 6 bases had no gene match. The CDR3 consists of 17 residues. The CDR3 loop is CASSQERVGQYNSPLHF. The DNA for the CDR3 is TGCGCCAGCAGCCAAGAGAGGGTGGGACAGTATAATTCACCCCTCCACTTT.

The chain carries TRBV6-1 and TRBJ2-7; 8 bases match TRBD1. Looked up from germline, CDR1 is MNHNS and CDR2 is SASEGT. After removal of 4 bases from V and 2 bases from J, the junction contained 1 base not matched to a gene. The CDR3 totals 13 residues. As DNA, the CDR3 is TGTGCCAGCAGTGTGGACAGGGCCTACGAGCAGTACTTC. Amino acids: CASSVDRAYEQYF.

The chain employs TRBV6-6 and TRBJ1-1, with no clear D. Trimming removed 6 bases at V and 0 bases at J, with 14 bases between. Germline V lookup: CDR1 MNHNY, CDR2 SVGAGI (reference sequence). The CDR3 spans 15 residues. The CDR3, as DNA: TGTGCCAGCAGCCCCACACGCTTCATGAACACTGAAGCTTTCTTT. The encoded protein is CASSPTRFMNTEAFF.